The 27 T cell receptor beta chains presented below share a single source sample, sequenced in a study of shared clonotypes between healthy human individuals. CD8 cells regarded as naive lacked CD45RO, were positively chosen for CCR7, and omitted terminally differentiated effector memory CD45RA+ cells. The protocol was immunoSEQ multiplex PCR, while the TCRdb copy is restricted to in-frame clones and leaves out a portion. The data contain around 1,900,000 clones, around 93% of them singletons. What was sequenced was naive CD8+ T cells from PBMCs. The source of these receptors is a man in his late teens or twenties in good health. Some clones in this sample may be carry-over from other donors' samples.

In its sample, this clone was seen once. The same CDR3 can be traced to other DNA sequences in this sample. CDR3 sequence reads: CASSSAYYEQYF. CDR3 bases: TGTGCCAGCAGCTCCGCATACTACGAGCAGTACTTC. J is TRBJ2-7 and V is TRBV11-2; D remains unclear. V dropped 4 bases and J dropped 3 bases, with 7 bases sitting between them. The CDR3 runs 12 residues. Germline values: CDR1 SGHAT, CDR2 FQNNGV. The whole variable domain, remainder taken from reference TRBV11-2 and TRBJ2-7, is EAGVAQSPRYKIIEKRQSVAFWCNPISGHATLYWYQQILGQGPKLLIQFQNNGVVDDSQLPKDRFSAERLKGVDSTLKIQPAKLEDSAVYLCASSSAYYEQYFGPGTRLTVT.

The chain employs TRBV7-8 and TRBJ2-7, with D perhaps matching TRBD2 (6 bases). CDR1 SGHVS and CDR2 FQNEAQ come from the germline V gene. CDR3 length: 16 amino acids. Trimming removed 4 bases from V and 3 bases from J, with 19 bases in between. DNA of the CDR3: TGTGCCAGCAGCTCCCCCGGCGGGACGGGTTTCTACGAGCAGTACTTC. Translating it yields CASSSPGGTGFYEQYF.

The V call is TRBV28, the J call TRBJ1-1, with 7 bases fitting TRBD1. Germline lookup yields CDR1 MDHEN and CDR2 SYDVKM. The ends lost 7 bases at V and 6 bases at J; junction bases unmatched: 11. The CDR3 consists of 14 residues. The CDR3 nucleotides are TGTGCCAGCAAGCAATCCCGGGACAGCCCTGAAGCTTTCTTT. Its protein is CASKQSRDSPEAFF.

The table lists this clone with a count of one. The chain recombines TRBV7-9 with TRBJ2-3; maybe TRBD2 (6 bases). Germline CDR1 is SEHNR and CDR2 is FQNEAQ (reference sequence). V was shortened by 11 bases and J by 1 base, with 13 bases between the two germline ends. CDR3 length: 13 residues. CDR3 DNA: TGTGCCCCTGGGACTGGGGGCACAGATACGCAGTATTTT. Translated: CAPGTGGTDTQYF.

The rearrangement joins TRBV2 to TRBJ2-7; D gene uncertain. Germline loops: CDR1 SNHLY, CDR2 FYNNEI. The CDR3 has 13 amino acids. Between the trimmed V and J ends, which lost 3 bases and 0 bases, there was a span of 6 bases. This CDR3 reads CASSDQTSYEQYF. The CDR3 bases are TGTGCCAGCAGTGATCAAACCTCCTACGAGCAGTACTTC.

The rearrangement links TRBV27 to TRBJ2-7; possible D gene TRBD2, 6 bases. V lost 1 base, J lost 2 bases, and 15 bases lay in between. CDR3 length: 16 amino acids. Germline CDR1 and CDR2: MNHEY and SMNVEV (reference sequence). The CDR3 sequence: CASSLLLAEGTYEQYF. CDR3 DNA sequence: TGTGCCAGCAGTTTATTATTAGCGGAAGGGACCTACGAGCAGTACTTC.

The CDR3 loop is CASSELPVDGDTQYF. In nucleotides, the CDR3 is TGTGCCAGCAGTGAATTGCCAGTGGATGGAGATACGCAGTATTTT. This chain links TRBV25-1 with TRBJ2-3, with D unclear. V gave up 1 base and J gave up 5 bases, with 13 bases separating them. There are 15 residues in the CDR3. The germline gives CDR1 MGHDK, CDR2 SYGVNS.

V gene TRBV5-1 combines with J gene TRBJ2-7, with a weak D call TRBD1 (6 bases). CDR1 and CDR2 (germline): SGHRS, YFSETQ. V shed 4 bases and J shed 0 bases, with 14 bases lying between them. This CDR3 is built from 15 residues. CDR3 amino acids: CASSPDPDSSYEQYF. The CDR3 bases are TGCGCCAGCAGCCCTGATCCGGACAGCTCCTACGAGCAGTACTTC.

About this clone: The sample has other DNA sequences that encode this CDR3 too. The V call is TRBV29-1, the J call TRBJ2-7; the D gene is possibly TRBD2 (6 bases). V was cut by 5 bases and J by 3 bases, with 8 bases left in between. Germline V gene lookup returns CDR1 SQVTM and CDR2 ANQGSEA. The CDR3 contains 11 residues. The CDR3 loop is CSVNGGYEQYF. CDR3 DNA sequence: TGCAGCGTTAACGGGGGCTACGAGCAGTACTTC.

The V and J genes are TRBV11-3 and TRBJ2-3; D assignment may be TRBD1 or TRBD2 (6 bases each). Germline assignment: CDR1 SGHNT and CDR2 YENEEA. Deletions cut 5 bases from V and 1 base from J, with 13 bases between. CDR3 size: 15 residues. The CDR3, as DNA: TGTGCCAGCAGCCCGTGGGGGGCAGGCACAGATACGCAGTATTTT. Translated, it gives CASSPWGAGTDTQYF.

This chain joins TRBV9 and TRBJ2-6; D is unresolved. V lost 4 bases to trimming and J lost 0 bases, with 8 bases between them. The CDR3 is 15 amino acids. Per germline, CDR1 SGDLS and CDR2 YYNGEE. CDR3 in amino acids: CASSPRYSGANVLTF. The CDR3 DNA reads TGTGCCAGCAGCCCTCGGTACTCTGGGGCCAACGTCCTGACTTTC. Using reference TRBV9 and TRBJ2-6 for the parts outside the CDR3, the full variable domain is DSGVTQTPKHLITATGQRVTLRCSPRSGDLSVYWYQQSLDQGLQFLIQYYNGEERAKGNILERFSAQQFPDLHSELNLSSLELGDSALYFCASSPRYSGANVLTFGAGSRLTVL.

The chain links TRBV9 to TRBJ2-5; TRBD1 agrees at 8 bases. The CDR3 extends over 14 amino acids. Losses at the gene ends were 3 bases for V and 1 base for J; bases not matched to a gene: 2. The germline V gene encodes CDR1 SGDLS and CDR2 YYNGEE. CDR3 residues: CASSATGGQETQYF. The CDR3 bases are TGTGCCAGCAGCGCTACAGGGGGCCAAGAGACCCAGTACTTC.

The chain combines TRBV7-2 with TRBJ2-1; 10 nucleotides agree with TRBD2. Trimming removed 1 base from V and 9 bases from J; junction bases left unmatched: 9. The CDR3 sequence is 16 residues long. CDR1 is SGHTA, CDR2 FQGNSA, per germline. CDR3 loop: CASSLVLAGVAIEQFF. The CDR3 bases are TGTGCCAGCAGCTTAGTCCTAGCGGGAGTTGCGATTGAGCAGTTCTTC. Filled out from reference TRBV7-2 and TRBJ2-1, the complete variable domain reads GAGVSQSPSNKVTEKGKDVELRCDPISGHTALYWYRQSLGQGLEFLIYFQGNSAPDKSGLPSDRFSAERTGGSVSTLTIQRTQQEDSAVYLCASSLVLAGVAIEQFFGPGTRLTVL.

The V call is TRBV7-2, the J call TRBJ2-1; TRBD1 aligns across 9 bases. Germline trimming cut 4 bases from V and 7 bases from J; bases unmatched to any gene: 14. The CDR3 length is 17 residues. The germline V gene has CDR1 SGHTA and CDR2 FQGNSA. The CDR3 DNA sequence: TGTGCCAGCAGCTCGATCCGGACAGGGGCCCCTGGGAATGAGCAGTTCTTC. Encoded protein: CASSSIRTGAPGNEQFF.

CDR3 in amino acids: CASSQEVFTYEQFF. The CDR3, as DNA: TGTGCCAGCAGCCAAGAAGTTTTTACATATGAGCAGTTCTTC. This chain connects TRBV14 to TRBJ2-1; D unresolved. The V gene's germline CDR1 is SGHDN and CDR2 FVKESK. This CDR3 region has 14 residues. V lost 0 bases, J lost 8 bases, and 11 bases lay in between.

The chain uses TRBV4-3 and TRBJ1-2; 7 bases line up with TRBD1. Germline V gene sequence: CDR1 LGHNA, CDR2 YSLEER. This CDR3 has 15 residues. J lost 3 bases, V lost 4 bases, and 8 bases had no gene match. CDR3 DNA: TGCGCCAGCAGCCCGTTTGAGGGGGCCGACTATGGCTACACCTTC. Its protein product is CASSPFEGADYGYTF.

This clone was observed a single time. The chain employs TRBV4-1 and TRBJ1-4, with D possibly TRBD1 on 6 matching bases. The CDR3 covers 13 residues. Germline values: CDR1 MGHRA, CDR2 YSYEKL. Trimming took 5 bases from V and 13 from J, leaving 17 bases between them. The CDR3 region is CASSSGDQEGLFF. The CDR3 coding sequence is TGCGCCAGCAGCTCAGGGGACCAGGAGGGACTGTTTTTT.

The V call is TRBV30, the J call TRBJ2-7; TRBD2 aligns across 8 bases. The CDR3 runs 14 residues. V shed 2 bases and J 6 bases; nucleotides not matched to a gene: 9. Germline values: CDR1 GTSNPN, CDR2 SVGIG (reference sequence). CDR3 sequence: CAWSLAGSPLEQYF. The DNA of the CDR3 is TGTGCCTGGAGTCTAGCGGGTTCCCCCCTCGAGCAGTACTTC.

The gene calls are TRBV9 and TRBJ2-5; possible D gene TRBD2, 6 bases. The CDR3 is 15 amino acids. Germline V gene lookup returns CDR1 SGDLS and CDR2 YYNGEE. Between the trimmed V and J ends, which lost 3 bases and 5 bases, there was a span of 17 bases. Here the CDR3 reads CASSAGTSPLETQYF. CDR3 coding DNA: TGTGCCAGCAGCGCCGGGACTTCCCCATTGGAGACCCAGTACTTC.

This clone was detected only once. This sequence joins TRBV28 and TRBJ2-3; D remains ambiguous. The CDR3 runs 13 residues. With 3 bases removed from V and 4 bases from J, the gap between germline ends came to 8 bases. From germline, CDR1 is MDHEN and CDR2 SYDVKM. The CDR3 spells CASSLGLADTQYF. CDR3 in DNA: TGTGCCAGCAGTTTGGGGTTGGCAGATACGCAGTATTTT.

The rearrangement joins TRBV4-2 to TRBJ1-5; TRBD1 matches 7 bases. V trimming: 5 bases; J trimming: 5 bases; junction bases outside the gene matches: 15. Germline V gene data show CDR1 as LGHNA and CDR2 as YNFKEQ. CDR3 size: 17 residues. Here the CDR3 DNA reads TGTGCCAGCAGCGCCTCCCCGATCGGGACAGCTGATCAGCCCCAGCATTTT. Translating gives CASSASPIGTADQPQHF.

For this clone: The same CDR3 arises from other DNA sequences in this sample as well. The chain combines TRBV11-2 with TRBJ2-7; D may be TRBD2 (7 bases). The V gene's germline CDR1 is SGHAT and CDR2 FQNNGV. This CDR3 has 14 amino acids. V dropped 6 bases and J dropped 0 bases, with 12 bases sitting between them. CDR3 loop: CASSWGGGSYEQYF. The CDR3 nucleotides read TGTGCCAGCAGTTGGGGGGGCGGCTCCTACGAGCAGTACTTC.

In its sample, this clone was seen once. Other DNA sequences within the sample encode an identical CDR3. The CDR3 coding sequence is TGTGCCAGCAGTTACTCAGAAGGTGAAGCTTTCTTT. The encoded protein is CASSYSEGEAFF. V and J are TRBV6-5 and TRBJ1-1, with no clear D. In germline, CDR1 is MNHEY, CDR2 SVGAGI. The CDR3 runs 12 residues. The ends were cut back, 0 bases at V and 7 bases at J, with 6 bases in the middle.

About this clone: This sample also contains other DNA sequences that code for the same CDR3. The gene calls are TRBV5-1 and TRBJ2-1, with a weak D call TRBD2 (5 bases). The CDR3 loop spans 13 amino acids. V lost 1 base, J lost 4 bases, and 6 bases lay in between. Germline V lookup: CDR1 SGHRS, CDR2 YFSETQ. In DNA form, the CDR3 reads TGCGCCAGCAGCTTGACGGGGTACAATGAGCAGTTCTTC. Translated, it gives CASSLTGYNEQFF.

This chain joins TRBV15 and TRBJ1-2; the D is unclear. The CDR3 spans 16 residues. V shed 0 bases and J shed 8 bases, with 19 bases lying between them. Per the germline V gene, CDR1 is LNHNV and CDR2 is YYDKDF (reference sequence). In DNA, the CDR3 is TGTGCCACCAGCAGAGATGGGAACAGCGCTCTATACGGCTACACCTTC. This codes for CATSRDGNSALYGYTF.

V usage is TRBV27 and J usage is TRBJ2-7, with a weak D call TRBD1 (5 bases). V was pared by 6 bases and J by 6 bases, with 15 bases between. This CDR3 is built from 13 residues. Per the germline V gene, CDR1 is MNHEY and CDR2 is SMNVEV (reference sequence). The DNA for the CDR3 is TGTGCCAGCAGCCCCCTAGGGGCGCCCGAGCAGTACTTC. Translation: CASSPLGAPEQYF.

The chain joins TRBV6-6 to TRBJ2-7; D call uncertain. The ends were cut back, 2 bases at V and 5 bases at J, with 7 bases in the middle. The germline CDR1 and CDR2 sequences are MNHNY and SVGAGI (reference sequence). The CDR3 runs 12 residues. CDR3 coding DNA: TGTGCCAGCAGTTACGGTGCGGACGAGCAGTACTTC. Translated: CASSYGADEQYF.